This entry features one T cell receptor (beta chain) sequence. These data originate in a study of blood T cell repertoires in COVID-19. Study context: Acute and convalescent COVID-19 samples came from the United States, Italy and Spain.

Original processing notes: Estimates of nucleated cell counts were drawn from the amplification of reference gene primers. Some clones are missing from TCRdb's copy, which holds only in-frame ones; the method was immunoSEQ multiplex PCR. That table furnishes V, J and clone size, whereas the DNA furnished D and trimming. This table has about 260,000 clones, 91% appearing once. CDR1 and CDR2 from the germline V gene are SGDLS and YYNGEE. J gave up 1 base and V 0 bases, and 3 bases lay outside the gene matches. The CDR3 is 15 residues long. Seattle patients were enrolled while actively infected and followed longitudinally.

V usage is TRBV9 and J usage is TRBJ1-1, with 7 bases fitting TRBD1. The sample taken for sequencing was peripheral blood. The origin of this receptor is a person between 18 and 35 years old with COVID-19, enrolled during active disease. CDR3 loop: CASSVAGTENTEAFF. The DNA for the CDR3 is TGTGCCAGCAGCGTAGCCGGGACAGAGAACACTGAAGCTTTCTTT.